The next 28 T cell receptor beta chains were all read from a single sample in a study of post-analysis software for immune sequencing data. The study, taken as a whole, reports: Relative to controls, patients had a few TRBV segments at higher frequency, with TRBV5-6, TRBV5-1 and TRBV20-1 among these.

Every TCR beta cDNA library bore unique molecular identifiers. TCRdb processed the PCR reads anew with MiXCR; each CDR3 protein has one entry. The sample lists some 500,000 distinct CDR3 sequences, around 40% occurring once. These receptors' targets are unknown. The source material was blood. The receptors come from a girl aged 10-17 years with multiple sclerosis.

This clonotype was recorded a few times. The CDR3 DNA reads as TGTGCCAGCACCTATTCTAGCGGAAGAAACTACGAGCAGTACTTC. Amino acids: CASTYSSGRNYEQYF. The chain carries TRBV7-2 and TRBJ2-7; 7 positions match TRBD2. CDR1 is SGHTA and CDR2 is FQGNSA in the germline V gene. The V gene end was trimmed by 7 bases and the J gene end by 3 bases; junction bases not matched to a gene: 12. This CDR3 has 15 amino acids.

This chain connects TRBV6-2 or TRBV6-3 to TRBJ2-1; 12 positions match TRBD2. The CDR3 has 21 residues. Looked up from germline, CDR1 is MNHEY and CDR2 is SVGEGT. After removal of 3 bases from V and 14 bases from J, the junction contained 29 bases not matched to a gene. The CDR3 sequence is CASSYDSKNVRGTSGPWSEFF. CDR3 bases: TGTGCCAGCAGTTATGACTCAAAGAACGTAAGGGGGACTAGCGGGCCATGGTCCGAGTTCTTC.

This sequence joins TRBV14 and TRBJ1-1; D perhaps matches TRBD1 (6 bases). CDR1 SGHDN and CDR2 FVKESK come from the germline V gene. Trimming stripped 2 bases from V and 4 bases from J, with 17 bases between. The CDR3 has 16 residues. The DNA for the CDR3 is TGTGCCAGCAGCCAACGGGGGACATTGGTCGCCACTGAAGCTTTCTTT. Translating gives CASSQRGTLVATEAFF.

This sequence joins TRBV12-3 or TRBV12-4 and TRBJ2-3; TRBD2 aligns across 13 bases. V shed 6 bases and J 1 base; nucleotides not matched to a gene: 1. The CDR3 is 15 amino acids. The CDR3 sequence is CASSGLAGGTDTQYF. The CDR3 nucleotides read TGTGCCAGCAGCGGACTAGCGGGGGGCACAGATACGCAGTATTTT.

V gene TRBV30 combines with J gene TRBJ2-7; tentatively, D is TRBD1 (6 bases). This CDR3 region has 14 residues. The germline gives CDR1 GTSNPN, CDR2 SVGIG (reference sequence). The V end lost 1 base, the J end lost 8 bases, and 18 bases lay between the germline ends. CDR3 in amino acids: CAWSEQGKGYKQYF. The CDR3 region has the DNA TGTGCCTGGAGTGAACAGGGAAAAGGGTACAAGCAGTACTTC.

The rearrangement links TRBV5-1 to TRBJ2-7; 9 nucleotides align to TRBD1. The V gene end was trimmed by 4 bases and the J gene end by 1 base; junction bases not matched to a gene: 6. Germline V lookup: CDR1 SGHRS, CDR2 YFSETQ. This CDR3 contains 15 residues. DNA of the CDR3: TGCGCCAGCAGCCCAGACAGGGGGGCGTCCTACGAGCAGTACTTC. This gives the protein CASSPDRGASYEQYF.

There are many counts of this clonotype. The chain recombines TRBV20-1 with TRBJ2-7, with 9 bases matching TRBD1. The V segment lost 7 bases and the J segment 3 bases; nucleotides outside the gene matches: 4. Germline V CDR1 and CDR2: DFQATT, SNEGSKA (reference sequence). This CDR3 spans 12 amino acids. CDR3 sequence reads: CSGGQGRYEQYF. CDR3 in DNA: TGCAGTGGTGGACAGGGGCGCTACGAGCAGTACTTC.

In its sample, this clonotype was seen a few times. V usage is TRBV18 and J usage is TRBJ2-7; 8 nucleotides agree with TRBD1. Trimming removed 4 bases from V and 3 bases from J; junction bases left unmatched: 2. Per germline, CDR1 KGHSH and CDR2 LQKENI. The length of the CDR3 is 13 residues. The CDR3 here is CASSLQGGYEQYF. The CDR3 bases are TGTGCCAGCTCACTACAGGGGGGCTACGAGCAGTACTTC.

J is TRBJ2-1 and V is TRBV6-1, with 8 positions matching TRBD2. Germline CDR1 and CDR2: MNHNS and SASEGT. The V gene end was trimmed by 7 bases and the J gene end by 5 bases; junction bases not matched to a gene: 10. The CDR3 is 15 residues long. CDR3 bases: TGTGCCAGCATCAACCCGGGACTAGGGGACAATGAGCAGTTCTTC. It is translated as CASINPGLGDNEQFF.

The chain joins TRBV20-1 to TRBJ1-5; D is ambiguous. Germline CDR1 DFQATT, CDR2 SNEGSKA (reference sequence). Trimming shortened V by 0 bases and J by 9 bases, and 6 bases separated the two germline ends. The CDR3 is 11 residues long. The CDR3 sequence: CSARDVRPQHF. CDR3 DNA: TGCAGTGCTAGAGATGTAAGGCCCCAGCATTTT.

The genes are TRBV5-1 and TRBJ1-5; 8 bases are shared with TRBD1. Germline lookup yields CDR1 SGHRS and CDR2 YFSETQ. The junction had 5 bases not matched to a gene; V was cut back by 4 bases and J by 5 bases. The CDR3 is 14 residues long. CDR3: CASSATGGDQPQHF. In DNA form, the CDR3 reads TGCGCCAGCAGCGCCACAGGGGGAGATCAGCCCCAGCATTTT.

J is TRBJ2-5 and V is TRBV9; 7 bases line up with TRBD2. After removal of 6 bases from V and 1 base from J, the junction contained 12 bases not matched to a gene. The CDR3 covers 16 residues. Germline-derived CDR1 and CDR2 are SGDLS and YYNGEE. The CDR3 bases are TGTGCCAGCATCTCCCCCCATAGCGGGCCCCAAGAGACCCAGTACTTC. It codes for CASISPHSGPQETQYF. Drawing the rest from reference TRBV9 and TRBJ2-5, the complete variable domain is DSGVTQTPKHLITATGQRVTLRCSPRSGDLSVYWYQQSLDQGLQFLIQYYNGEERAKGNILERFSAQQFPDLHSELNLSSLELGDSALYFCASISPHSGPQETQYFGPGTRLLVL.

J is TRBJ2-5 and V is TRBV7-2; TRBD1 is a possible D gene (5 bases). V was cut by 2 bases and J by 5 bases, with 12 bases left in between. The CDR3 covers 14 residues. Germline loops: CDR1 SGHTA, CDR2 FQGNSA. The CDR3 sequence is CASSLQQGMETQYF. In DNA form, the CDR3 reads TGTGCCAGCAGCTTACAGCAGGGTATGGAGACCCAGTACTTC.

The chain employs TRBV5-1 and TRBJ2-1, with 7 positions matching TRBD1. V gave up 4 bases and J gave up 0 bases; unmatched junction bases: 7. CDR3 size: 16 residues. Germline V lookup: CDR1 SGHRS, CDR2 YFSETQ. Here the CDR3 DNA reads TGCGCCAGCAGCATCGGGGACAGTAGCTCCTACAATGAGCAGTTCTTC. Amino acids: CASSIGDSSSYNEQFF.

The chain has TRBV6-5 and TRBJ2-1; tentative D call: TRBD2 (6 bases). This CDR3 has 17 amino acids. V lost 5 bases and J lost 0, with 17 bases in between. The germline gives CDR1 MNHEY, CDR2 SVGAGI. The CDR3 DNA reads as TGTGCCAGCAGTCGCCACCTTAGCGGTAGCTCCTACAATGAGCAGTTCTTC. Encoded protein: CASSRHLSGSSYNEQFF.

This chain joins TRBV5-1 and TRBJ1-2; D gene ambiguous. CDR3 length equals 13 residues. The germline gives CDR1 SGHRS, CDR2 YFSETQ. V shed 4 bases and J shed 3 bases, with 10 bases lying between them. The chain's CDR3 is CASSPFMDYGYTF. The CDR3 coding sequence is TGCGCCAGCAGCCCATTCATGGACTATGGCTACACCTTC.

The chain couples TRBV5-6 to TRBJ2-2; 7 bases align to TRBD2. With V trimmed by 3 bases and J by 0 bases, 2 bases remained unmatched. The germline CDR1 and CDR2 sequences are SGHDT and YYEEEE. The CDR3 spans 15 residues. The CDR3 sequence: CASSSLAPNTGELFF. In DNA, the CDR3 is TGTGCCAGCAGCTCACTAGCGCCGAACACCGGGGAGCTGTTTTTT.

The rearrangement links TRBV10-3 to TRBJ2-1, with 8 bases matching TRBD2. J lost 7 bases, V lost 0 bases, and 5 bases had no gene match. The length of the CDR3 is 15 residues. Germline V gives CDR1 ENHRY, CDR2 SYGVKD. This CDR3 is CAISESTSGSNEQFF. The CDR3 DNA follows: TGTGCCATCAGTGAGTCTACCAGCGGGAGTAATGAGCAGTTCTTC.

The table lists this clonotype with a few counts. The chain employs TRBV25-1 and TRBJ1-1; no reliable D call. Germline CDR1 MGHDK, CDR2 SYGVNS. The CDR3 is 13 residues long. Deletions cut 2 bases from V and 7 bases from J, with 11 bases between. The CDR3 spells CASSEGPWGEAFF. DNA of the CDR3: TGTGCCAGCAGTGAAGGCCCCTGGGGTGAAGCTTTCTTT.

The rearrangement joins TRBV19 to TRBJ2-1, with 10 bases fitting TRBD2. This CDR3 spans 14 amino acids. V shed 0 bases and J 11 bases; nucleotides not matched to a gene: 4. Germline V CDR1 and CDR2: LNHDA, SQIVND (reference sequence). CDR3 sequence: CASSIDGLAAQQFF. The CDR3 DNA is TGTGCCAGTAGTATAGATGGACTAGCGGCCCAGCAGTTCTTC.

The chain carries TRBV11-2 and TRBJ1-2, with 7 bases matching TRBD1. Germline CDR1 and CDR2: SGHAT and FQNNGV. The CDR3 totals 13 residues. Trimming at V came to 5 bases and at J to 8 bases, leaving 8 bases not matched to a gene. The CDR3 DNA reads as TGTGCCAGCAGCGGCGGGACAGCAGGCGGCTACACCTTC. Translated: CASSGGTAGGYTF.

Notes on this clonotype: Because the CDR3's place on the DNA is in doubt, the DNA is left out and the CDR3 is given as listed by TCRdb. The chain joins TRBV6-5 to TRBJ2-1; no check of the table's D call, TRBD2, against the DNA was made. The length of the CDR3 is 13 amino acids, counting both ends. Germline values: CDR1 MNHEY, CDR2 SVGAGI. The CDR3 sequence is CACSAGSYNEQFF.

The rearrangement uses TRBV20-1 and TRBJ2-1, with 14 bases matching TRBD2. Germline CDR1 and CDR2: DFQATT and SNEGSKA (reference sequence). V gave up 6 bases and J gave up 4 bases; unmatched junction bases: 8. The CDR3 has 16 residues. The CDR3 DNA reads TGCAGTGCGACCGGGACTAGCGGGAGAGGATACAATGAGCAGTTCTTC. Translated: CSATGTSGRGYNEQFF.

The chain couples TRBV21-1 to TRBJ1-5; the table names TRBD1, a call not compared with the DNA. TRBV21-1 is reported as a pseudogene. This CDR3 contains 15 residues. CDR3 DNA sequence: TGTGCCAGCAGCAAGCCAACAGGGGAGGGACAGCCCCAGCATTTT. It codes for CASSKPTGEGQPQHF.

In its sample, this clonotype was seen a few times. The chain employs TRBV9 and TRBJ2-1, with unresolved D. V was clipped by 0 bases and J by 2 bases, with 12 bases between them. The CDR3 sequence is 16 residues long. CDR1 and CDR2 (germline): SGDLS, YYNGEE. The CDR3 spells CASSVGEGFPYNEQFF. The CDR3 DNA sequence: TGTGCCAGCAGCGTAGGTGAAGGATTTCCCTACAATGAGCAGTTCTTC.

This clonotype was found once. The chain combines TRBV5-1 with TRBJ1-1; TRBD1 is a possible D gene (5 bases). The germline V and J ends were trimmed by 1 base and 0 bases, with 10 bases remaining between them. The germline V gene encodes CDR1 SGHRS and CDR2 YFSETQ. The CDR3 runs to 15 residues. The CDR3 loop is CASSLLAGLNTEAFF. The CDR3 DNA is TGCGCCAGCAGCTTGCTGGCAGGGTTGAACACTGAAGCTTTCTTT. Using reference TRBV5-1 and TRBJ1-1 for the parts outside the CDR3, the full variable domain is KAGVTQTPRYLIKTRGQQVTLSCSPISGHRSVSWYQQTPGQGLQFLFEYFSETQRNKGNFPGRFSGRQFSNSRSEMNVSTLELGDSALYLCASSLLAGLNTEAFFGQGTRLTVV.

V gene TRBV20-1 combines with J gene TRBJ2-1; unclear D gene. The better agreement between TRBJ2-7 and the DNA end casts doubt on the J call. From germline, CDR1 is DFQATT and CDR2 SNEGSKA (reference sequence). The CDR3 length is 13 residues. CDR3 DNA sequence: TGCAGTGCCCGGGTAGTCACCTACAATGAGCAGTACTTC. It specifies CSARVVTYNEQYF.

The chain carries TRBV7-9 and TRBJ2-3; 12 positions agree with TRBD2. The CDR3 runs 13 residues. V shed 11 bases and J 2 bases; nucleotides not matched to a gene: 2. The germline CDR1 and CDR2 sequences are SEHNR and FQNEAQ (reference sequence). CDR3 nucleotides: TGTGCCGCTAGCGGGAGGGCCACAGATACGCAGTATTTT. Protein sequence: CAASGRATDTQYF.